These 5 T cell receptor beta chains came from one sample sequenced in a study of molecular identifiers for immune sequencing clone quantification. TCRdb re-analysed the PCR reads in MiXCR, keeping a single row per CDR3 protein. Among about 300,000 distinct CDR3 sequences listed, 20% to 25% were seen once. The specimen was naive CD8+ T cells from blood, with Jurkat cell RNA spiked in. The subset denotes: FACS-sorted CD8+CD4-CCR7+CD45RA+ naive T cells. The source is a human donor in good health. Some libraries in this study had Jurkat cell RNA spiked in.

This clonotype was picked up many times. This chain links TRBV7-9 with TRBJ2-7; tentative D call: TRBD1 (5 bases). V lost 1 base and J 9 bases, leaving 13 bases between the germline ends. CDR1 and CDR2 (germline): SEHNR, FQNEAQ (reference sequence). The CDR3 has 13 amino acids. CDR3 DNA sequence: TGTGCCAGCAGCTTAGTAGGGCTCCAGGGGCAGTACTTC. Its translation is CASSLVGLQGQYF.

This clonotype has ten or more counts. This chain connects TRBV27 to TRBJ1-2, with D unclear. The CDR3 is made up of 13 amino acids. Trimming stripped 0 bases from V and 6 bases from J, with 8 bases between. CDR1 MNHEY and CDR2 SMNVEV come from the germline V gene (reference sequence). This CDR3 reads CASSLSGLNGYTF. The DNA of the CDR3 is TGTGCCAGCAGTTTATCAGGACTGAATGGCTACACCTTC.

The rearrangement joins TRBV12-3 or TRBV12-4 to TRBJ1-1, with D possibly matching TRBD1 (5 bases). Trimming took 3 bases from V and 4 from J, leaving 12 bases between them. The CDR3 is 14 residues long. In nucleotides, the CDR3 is TGTGCCAGCAGTTTCATACTAGACAGCACTGAAGCTTTCTTT. This translates into CASSFILDSTEAFF.

This clonotype was seen repeatedly, ten times or more. The chain recombines TRBV6-5 with TRBJ1-1; D is unresolved. The CDR3 is 14 amino acids. V shed 0 bases and J shed 4 bases, with 9 bases lying between them. Germline V lookup: CDR1 MNHEY, CDR2 SVGAGI. CDR3 sequence (DNA): TGTGCCAGCAGTTACTCAGGGAGCCGCACTGAAGCTTTCTTT. Amino acids: CASSYSGSRTEAFF.

This chain links TRBV27 with TRBJ1-1, with a weak D call TRBD1 (5 bases). V lost 6 bases, J lost 5 bases, and 25 bases lay in between. CDR3 length: 17 amino acids. The germline CDR1 and CDR2 sequences are MNHEY and SMNVEV (reference sequence). DNA of the CDR3: TGTGCCAGCAGACCAACTACCTTCGGGGCCCCCGCGACTGAAGCTTTCTTT. It translates to CASRPTTFGAPATEAFF.